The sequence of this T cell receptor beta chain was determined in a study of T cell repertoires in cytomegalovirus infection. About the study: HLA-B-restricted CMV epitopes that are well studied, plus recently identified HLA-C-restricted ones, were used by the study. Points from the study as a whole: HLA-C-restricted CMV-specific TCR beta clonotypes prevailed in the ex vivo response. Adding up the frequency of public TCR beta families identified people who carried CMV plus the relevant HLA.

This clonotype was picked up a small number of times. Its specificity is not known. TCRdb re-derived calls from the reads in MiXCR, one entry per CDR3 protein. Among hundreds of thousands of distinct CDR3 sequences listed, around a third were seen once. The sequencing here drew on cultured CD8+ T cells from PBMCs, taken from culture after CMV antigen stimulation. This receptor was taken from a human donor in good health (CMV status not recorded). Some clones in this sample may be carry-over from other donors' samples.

CDR3 nucleotide sequence: TGTGCCAGCAGCTTAGGGAAATCGGGGGCCACTGAAGCTTTCTTT. This gives the protein CASSLGKSGATEAFF. The chain combines TRBV7-6 with TRBJ1-1, with D perhaps matching TRBD1 (6 bases). Germline-derived CDR1 and CDR2 are SGHVS and FNYEAQ. This CDR3 is 15 amino acids long. Trimming took off 1 base at V and 4 bases at J, with 13 bases between the two ends.